This is a list of T cell receptor beta chains from one sample in a study of response to subunit inactivated influenza vaccine. TCRdb re-called the RT-PCR reads through MiXCR, storing one row per CDR3 protein. There are about 540,000 distinct CDR3 sequences in the sample; 14% occur only once, and around 10% lies in the top ten. The sequences come from PBMCs from blood, collected 11 to 12 days after vaccination. Receptors originate from a man aged 45-65 years who received an inactivated influenza vaccine. Both conserved end residues are part of each CDR3. Fields, in order: D gene, clone size, J gene, V gene, CDR3 protein, CDR3 DNA. D genes are given only for firm matches. Rows may omit the clone size; those that give it use once, few, many or a size class.

D gene: -
clone size: few
J gene: TRBJ2-3
V gene: TRBV20-1
CDR3 protein: CSARTGGASFTDTQYF
CDR3 DNA: TGCAGTGCTAGAACGGGTGGGGCTAGCTTCACAGATACGCAGTATTTT

D gene: -
clone size: -
J gene: TRBJ2-1
V gene: TRBV12-3/TRBV12-4
CDR3 protein: CASSHDTYNEQFF
CDR3 DNA: TGTGCCAGCAGCCACGACACCTACAATGAGCAGTTCTTC

D gene: -
clone size: -
J gene: TRBJ1-1
V gene: TRBV28
CDR3 protein: CASSLGSSPATEAFF
CDR3 DNA: TGTGCCAGCAGTTTAGGGTCCAGCCCGGCTACTGAAGCTTTCTTT

D gene: -
clone size: few
J gene: TRBJ1-5
V gene: TRBV5-8
CDR3 protein: CASSAPGRKRGQPQHF
CDR3 DNA: TGTGCCAGCAGCGCACCGGGCCGTAAGAGAGGTCAGCCCCAGCATTTT

D gene: -
clone size: few
J gene: TRBJ2-7
V gene: TRBV12-3/TRBV12-4
CDR3 protein: CASSLSAIYEQYF
CDR3 DNA: TGTGCCAGCAGTTTATCGGCCATCTACGAGCAGTACTTC

D gene: -
clone size: few
J gene: TRBJ2-1
V gene: TRBV7-2
CDR3 protein: CASLRDNGGNEQFF
CDR3 DNA: TGTGCCAGCCTCCGGGACAACGGCGGCAATGAGCAGTTCTTC

D gene: -
clone size: -
J gene: TRBJ2-1
V gene: TRBV10-3
CDR3 protein: CAISEPPSVGVGWVNNEQFF
CDR3 DNA: TGTGCCATCAGTGAGCCCCCGTCGGTTGGTGTCGGGTGGGTAAACAATGAGCAGTTCTTC

D gene: -
clone size: -
J gene: TRBJ2-5
V gene: TRBV3-1
CDR3 protein: CASSHRTTVASQYF
CDR3 DNA: TGTGCCAGCAGCCACCGGACCACCGTTGCGAGCCAGTACTTC

D gene: TRBD2
clone size: few
J gene: TRBJ2-7
V gene: TRBV28
CDR3 protein: CASSFHSGGVREQYF
CDR3 DNA: TGTGCCAGCAGTTTCCATAGCGGGGGGGTACGTGAGCAGTACTTC

D gene: -
clone size: many
J gene: TRBJ2-3
V gene: TRBV7-6
CDR3 protein: CASSLSGLRTDTQYF
CDR3 DNA: TGTGCCAGCAGCTTAAGCGGTCTTAGGACAGATACGCAGTATTTT

D gene: TRBD2
clone size: -
J gene: TRBJ2-7
V gene: TRBV15
CDR3 protein: CATSKGLAGLSYEQYF
CDR3 DNA: TGTGCCACCAGCAAGGGACTAGCGGGGCTCTCCTACGAGCAGTACTTC

D gene: -
clone size: few
J gene: TRBJ2-7
V gene: TRBV6-2/TRBV6-3
CDR3 protein: CASRTSGYEQYF
CDR3 DNA: TGTGCCAGCAGGACCTCCGGCTACGAGCAGTACTTC

D gene: -
clone size: -
J gene: TRBJ1-1
V gene: TRBV5-1
CDR3 protein: CASSLGGGQMNTEAFF
CDR3 DNA: TGCGCCAGCAGCTTGGGAGGAGGACAGATGAACACTGAAGCTTTCTTT

D gene: -
clone size: few
J gene: TRBJ2-1
V gene: TRBV7-2
CDR3 protein: CASSLAWGPSYNEQFF
CDR3 DNA: TGTGCCAGCAGCTTAGCTTGGGGGCCGTCCTACAATGAGCAGTTCTTC

D gene: -
clone size: -
J gene: TRBJ2-1
V gene: TRBV7-2
CDR3 protein: CASSLQGTPYNEQFF
CDR3 DNA: TGTGCCAGCAGTCTACAGGGGACTCCCTACAATGAGCAGTTCTTC

D gene: TRBD2
clone size: few
J gene: TRBJ2-1
V gene: TRBV12-3/TRBV12-4
CDR3 protein: CASSLVLVAGGSNNEQFF
CDR3 DNA: TGTGCCAGCAGTTTAGTCCTAGTAGCGGGAGGATCGAACAATGAGCAGTTCTTC

D gene: TRBD1
clone size: many
J gene: TRBJ1-5
V gene: TRBV28
CDR3 protein: CASSSIAPGQSTYSNQPQHF
CDR3 DNA: TGTGCCAGCAGCTCAATAGCCCCGGGACAGAGCACCTATAGCAATCAGCCCCAGCATTTT

D gene: -
clone size: -
J gene: TRBJ1-5
V gene: TRBV6-1
CDR3 protein: CASRGPGQPQHF
CDR3 DNA: TGTGCCAGCAGGGGGCCTGGTCAGCCCCAGCATTTT

D gene: TRBD2
clone size: -
J gene: TRBJ2-7
V gene: TRBV29-1
CDR3 protein: CSVKGTSGRYEQYF
CDR3 DNA: TGCAGCGTCAAAGGGACTAGCGGGAGGTACGAGCAGTACTTC

D gene: -
clone size: few
J gene: TRBJ2-5
V gene: TRBV2
CDR3 protein: CASRPISYSGETQYF
CDR3 DNA: TGTGCCAGCAGGCCCATTTCCTATAGCGGCGAGACCCAGTACTTC

D gene: -
clone size: -
J gene: TRBJ1-2
V gene: TRBV4-3
CDR3 protein: CASSPRPRVNGYNF
CDR3 DNA: TGCGCCAGCAGCCCGCGACCAAGAGTCAATGGCTACAACTTC

D gene: -
clone size: -
J gene: TRBJ2-7
V gene: TRBV20-1
CDR3 protein: CSARDLRSGYEQYF
CDR3 DNA: TGCAGTGCTAGAGATTTGAGGTCCGGGTACGAGCAGTACTTC

D gene: TRBD1
clone size: few
J gene: TRBJ2-5
V gene: TRBV7-2
CDR3 protein: CASSLQAGNRGETQYF
CDR3 DNA: TGTGCCAGCAGCTTACAGGCGGGCAACAGGGGAGAGACCCAGTACTTC

D gene: TRBD1
clone size: -
J gene: TRBJ1-1
V gene: TRBV7-9
CDR3 protein: CASSLGLGQASPEAFF
CDR3 DNA: TGTGCCAGCAGCTTAGGGTTGGGACAGGCTTCCCCTGAAGCTTTCTTT

D gene: -
clone size: -
J gene: TRBJ2-7
V gene: TRBV6-2/TRBV6-3
CDR3 protein: CASRRYRDSYEQYF
CDR3 DNA: TGTGCCAGCAGACGTTACAGGGACTCCTACGAGCAGTACTTC

D gene: TRBD1
clone size: -
J gene: TRBJ1-5
V gene: TRBV20-1
CDR3 protein: CSASGQVAQPQHF
CDR3 DNA: TGCAGTGCAAGCGGACAGGTCGCTCAGCCCCAGCATTTT

D gene: -
clone size: -
J gene: TRBJ2-7
V gene: TRBV4-3
CDR3 protein: CASSQEWNGQGNEQYF
CDR3 DNA: TGCGCCAGCAGCCAAGAGTGGAATGGACAAGGTAACGAGCAGTACTTC

D gene: TRBD2
clone size: few
J gene: TRBJ2-2
V gene: TRBV7-2
CDR3 protein: CASSQTRASGGELFF
CDR3 DNA: TGTGCCAGCAGCCAAACACGGGCTAGCGGCGGGGAGCTGTTTTTT

D gene: -
clone size: few
J gene: TRBJ2-5
V gene: TRBV12-3/TRBV12-4
CDR3 protein: CASSLGQGPQETQYF
CDR3 DNA: TGTGCCAGCAGTTTGGGTCAGGGGCCACAAGAGACCCAGTACTTC

D gene: -
clone size: few
J gene: TRBJ2-2
V gene: TRBV12-3/TRBV12-4
CDR3 protein: CASSHPKEELFF
CDR3 DNA: TGTGCCAGCAGTCACCCCAAAGAGGAGCTGTTTTTT

D gene: -
clone size: -
J gene: TRBJ2-1
V gene: TRBV11-2
CDR3 protein: CASSLDGGSFSYNEQFF
CDR3 DNA: TGTGCCAGCAGCTTAGATGGAGGGTCCTTTTCCTACAATGAGCAGTTCTTC

D gene: -
clone size: few
J gene: TRBJ2-3
V gene: TRBV5-1
CDR3 protein: CASTGEADTQYF
CDR3 DNA: TGCGCCAGCACGGGGGAAGCAGATACGCAGTATTTT

D gene: -
clone size: -
J gene: TRBJ2-1
V gene: TRBV20-1
CDR3 protein: CSARPGGAWDNEQFF
CDR3 DNA: TGCAGTGCTAGACCCGGGGGAGCCTGGGACAATGAGCAGTTCTTC

D gene: TRBD1
clone size: -
J gene: TRBJ2-5
V gene: TRBV18
CDR3 protein: CASSFQGTGGKTQYF
CDR3 DNA: TGTGCCAGCTCGTTCCAGGGGACAGGAGGAAAGACCCAGTACTTC

D gene: -
clone size: few
J gene: TRBJ2-2
V gene: TRBV5-1
CDR3 protein: CASSDYGGQSTGELFF
CDR3 DNA: TGCGCCAGCAGCGACTATGGTGGTCAAAGCACCGGGGAGCTGTTTTTT

D gene: TRBD2
clone size: few
J gene: TRBJ2-3
V gene: TRBV5-1
CDR3 protein: CASSRTSGGPDTQYF
CDR3 DNA: TGCGCCAGCAGTAGGACTAGCGGGGGGCCAGATACGCAGTATTTT

D gene: -
clone size: few
J gene: TRBJ2-6
V gene: TRBV5-1
CDR3 protein: CASSLRQVLSGANVLTF
CDR3 DNA: TGCGCCAGCAGCCTCCGGCAGGTACTCTCTGGGGCCAACGTCCTGACTTTC

D gene: -
clone size: -
J gene: TRBJ2-5
V gene: TRBV11-2
CDR3 protein: CASSPPWGESQETQYF
CDR3 DNA: TGTGCCAGCAGCCCCCCCTGGGGTGAAAGTCAAGAGACCCAGTACTTC

D gene: -
clone size: -
J gene: TRBJ1-5
V gene: TRBV3-1
CDR3 protein: CASSQGIGANQPQHF
CDR3 DNA: TGTGCCAGCAGCCAAGGCATAGGGGCCAATCAGCCCCAGCATTTT

D gene: -
clone size: few
J gene: TRBJ2-1
V gene: TRBV21-1
CDR3 protein: CANQTTGNLGNEQFF
CDR3 DNA: TGTGCCAACCAGACGACAGGGAATCTCGGGAATGAGCAGTTCTTC

D gene: TRBD1
clone size: few
J gene: TRBJ2-3
V gene: TRBV29-1
CDR3 protein: CSATGTGIADTQYF
CDR3 DNA: TGCAGCGCCACCGGGACAGGGATAGCAGATACGCAGTATTTT

D gene: -
clone size: few
J gene: TRBJ2-5
V gene: TRBV28
CDR3 protein: CASRTEETQYF
CDR3 DNA: TGTGCCAGCAGAACCGAAGAGACCCAGTACTTC

D gene: TRBD2
clone size: -
J gene: TRBJ2-1
V gene: TRBV12-3/TRBV12-4
CDR3 protein: CASSPRGALPNEQFF
CDR3 DNA: TGTGCCAGCAGTCCGCGGGGGGCCCTCCCCAATGAGCAGTTCTTC